This T cell receptor (beta chain) appears in the sequencing data of a study of molecular identifiers for immune sequencing clone quantification (dated by TCRdb to between 2018 and 2020). Broadly, across the study: For a replicate experiment, the RNA from either approximately 20,000 or 100,000 naive CD8 T cells was divided into five aliquots, and four of those aliquots went on to sequencing. This methods study used CD8 T cells to benchmark TCR RNA copy counting and molecular-identifier clustering-based TCR repertoire sequencing (MIDCIRS). The investigation overall reported the following: The naive libraries included spiked-in Jurkat TCR RNA (about ten copies' worth), and this Jurkat TCR RNA is not part of the donor repertoire. Highly expanded clone sizes could be underestimated if identical TCR molecules share a barcode. Without barcode sub-clustering, chimeric consensus sequences inflated TCR diversity; chimeras reached as high as 47%. Modeling indicated approximately 3.1 TCR RNA copies recovered per cell, compared with roughly 10 by digital PCR, which implies a capture efficiency of around 31%. In CMV-specific effector cells, clones with more than 20 RNA copies accounted for over 99% of molecules, whereas in naive cells such clones accounted for under 1%. Even against a background of one million naive CD8 T cells, spiked-in Jurkat TCR RNA amounting to a single cell's worth was reported to be detectable.

The method behind the library was PCR. The data were produced on an Illumina HiSeq 4000. Bulk TCR libraries were generated as previously described, with the TCR primers listed in Table S5 used. Total RNA was purified with the Qiagen AllPrep DNA/RNA kit. Reads from multiple sequencing runs of the same library were pooled before analysis. Per the original workflow: Reads were retained only if an exact TCR constant sequence was present, and the retained reads were trimmed to 150 nt and grouped according to their 12-nt molecular barcodes. Within each barcode group, reads were sub-clustered at a 15% Levenshtein threshold, and quality-weighted consensus sequences were built per RNA molecule. Non-functional sequences were removed, as were lower-count sequences one edit away from another. On the basis of fitting two negative binomial distributions, barcode sub-clusters with fewer than 20% of the maximum read count were discarded. In TCRdb, the public reads were trimmed at Q25 with fastp and aligned with MiXCR, with productive beta chains retained. Identical CDR3 proteins give one entry, which carries the most common genes and DNA. The V and J calls and clone size are TCRdb's, not the authors'. The sample data list about 640,000 distinct CDR3 sequences, and about 20% of these were observed just once. Of the sample, roughly 0.85% falls within the top ten clones.

Libraries of naive CD8 T cells were generated from about 19,000 to 1,100,000 sorted cells, with 10%, 30% or 50% of the purified RNA used. On a BD FACSAria II, naive CD8 T cells were FACS-sorted as CD8+CD4-CCR7+CD45RA+ and collected into RLT Plus buffer. Under 11 TCR copies' worth of Jurkat RNA were spiked into about 20,000-1,100,000 naive CD8 T cell samples to test detection sensitivity. Enrichment of CD8 T cells was done with RosetteSep CD8+ T Cell Enrichment Cocktail plus Ficoll-Paque, and ACK red cell lysis came afterward. As to this clonotype: Its recognized antigen is unknown. No much larger clone exists at a distance of one base, and base qualities are not known.

CDR1 and CDR2 are read off the germline V gene (reference sequence) as LNHDA and SQIVND. Cut back by 5 bases and 4 bases, the V and J ends lie 13 bases apart. From the cysteine through the phenylalanine, the CDR3 covers 14 amino acids. Only the CDR3 part of the read is kept: 42 bases, read in frame from the first base. The specimen was naive CD8+ T cells from blood, with Jurkat cell RNA spiked in. The label giving this sample's cell subset or site can be read as: FACS-sorted CD8+CD4-CCR7+CD45RA+ naive T cells. The V and J segments used are TRBV19 and TRBJ2-3, with an unclear D gene assignment. The TCR was taken from a human donor in good health. Some libraries in this study had Jurkat cell RNA spiked in. The CDR3 is CASSPNVGADTQYF. Read as DNA, the sequence is TGTGCCAGTAGTCCCAATGTGGGCGCAGATACGCAGTATTTT.